The clone carrying this T cell receptor (beta chain) showed up many times. Antigen specificity is unknown. TCRdb fed the 5' RACE reads into MiXCR, producing one record per CDR3 protein. The sample lists fewer than 550,000 distinct CDR3 sequences; about 5.2% were seen once. This entry comes from a study of CD8 T cells in ankylosing spondylitis. General study findings and limits: Made up of eight highly homologous variants, a TCR beta motif appeared characteristic of ankylosing spondylitis blood.

V dropped 4 bases and J dropped 2; count of bases not matched to a gene: 2. The CDR3 sequence is 15 residues long. In germline, CDR1 is MDHEN, CDR2 SYDVKM. The TCR was taken from a male donor with ankylosing spondylitis. The sequencing input was blood, either unsorted or a sorted T cell fraction (not recorded which). The chain combines TRBV28 with TRBJ2-2, with 9 bases aligning to TRBD1. The CDR3 bases are TGTGCCAGCAGTTGGGGACAGGGTAACACCGGGGAGCTGTTTTTT. As protein: CASSWGQGNTGELFF.